These 9 T cell receptor beta chains originate from one sample sequenced in a study of blood T cell repertoires in COVID-19. Profiled with immunoSEQ multiplex PCR; TCRdb holds only in-frame clones, not every one. This repertoire shows 130,000 to 150,000 clones, approximately 87% found once; its top ten account for approximately 11%. Sequencing was done on a sample of PBMCs or T cells enriched from blood (not recorded which). Receptor source: a man aged 60 to 69 who had recovered from COVID-19.

In its sample, this clone was seen once. V usage is TRBV12-3 or TRBV12-4 and J usage is TRBJ2-3; a possible D gene is TRBD1 (6 bases). V lost 5 bases and J lost 4, with 10 bases in between. The CDR3 has 13 residues. This chain's CDR3 is CASSVSGADTQYF. The CDR3 DNA reads as TGTGCCAGCAGTGTCTCAGGGGCAGATACGCAGTATTTT.

This rearrangement joins TRBV5-1 to TRBJ1-4; 7 bases fit TRBD1. V lost 4 bases and J lost 4; bases outside the gene matches: 7. The CDR3 sequence is 15 residues long. CDR1 and CDR2 (germline): SGHRS, YFSETQ. DNA for the CDR3: TGCGCCAGCAGCCCGGGGACAGCTGATAATGAAAAACTGTTTTTT. Translation gives CASSPGTADNEKLFF.

The J gene is TRBJ1-2, the V gene TRBV28, with 7 bases that match TRBD1. The CDR3 runs to 14 residues. V trimming: 8 bases; J trimming: 5 bases; junction bases outside the gene matches: 11. The V gene's germline CDR1 is MDHEN and CDR2 SYDVKM. The CDR3 nucleotides are TGTGCCAGCGCGCTAGGGGGCAGCCTATATGGCTACACCTTC. Its protein is CASALGGSLYGYTF.

V usage is TRBV7-2 and J usage is TRBJ1-6; D possibly corresponds to TRBD1 (6 bases). Per the germline V gene, CDR1 is SGHTA and CDR2 is FQGNSA. The ends were cut back, 1 base at V and 4 bases at J, with 8 bases in the middle. The CDR3 is 15 amino acids. The CDR3 nucleotides are TGTGCCAGCAGCTTAGACAGGGCGTATAATTCACCCCTCCACTTT. Amino acids: CASSLDRAYNSPLHF. Supplemented by reference TRBV7-2 and TRBJ1-6, the full variable domain reads GAGVSQSPSNKVTEKGKDVELRCDPISGHTALYWYRQSLGQGLEFLIYFQGNSAPDKSGLPSDRFSAERTGGSVSTLTIQRTQQEDSAVYLCASSLDRAYNSPLHFGNGTRLTVT.

V and J are TRBV21-1 and TRBJ1-1; the table's TRBD1 call for D was not verified on the DNA. TRBV21-1 constitutes a pseudogene. The CDR3 consists of 17 residues. This CDR3 is CASSSEARPGHLSNAFF. The CDR3 bases are TGTGCCAGCAGCTCAGAAGCTAGACCGGGACACTTATCGAATGCTTTCTTT.

V and J are TRBV11-2 and TRBJ2-2, with D unresolved. This CDR3 has 12 amino acids. The ends were cut back, 1 base at V and 7 bases at J, with 4 bases in the middle. Germline CDR1 reads SGHAT; CDR2 reads FQNNGV. CDR3 coding DNA: TGTGCCAGCAGCTTAGTTTACGGGGAGCTGTTTTTT. As protein: CASSLVYGELFF. The whole variable domain, filled in from reference TRBV11-2 and TRBJ2-2, reads EAGVAQSPRYKIIEKRQSVAFWCNPISGHATLYWYQQILGQGPKLLIQFQNNGVVDDSQLPKDRFSAERLKGVDSTLKIQPAKLEDSAVYLCASSLVYGELFFGEGSRLTVL.

The chain combines TRBV7-8 with TRBJ2-4, with a weak D call TRBD2 (5 bases). CDR3 length equals 14 residues. Germline V gene data show CDR1 as SGHVS and CDR2 as FQNEAQ. Deletions cut 3 bases from V and 3 bases from J, with 9 bases between. The CDR3 DNA is TGTGCCAGCAGCTTCAGCGGAAACAAAAACATTCAGTACTTC. It is translated as CASSFSGNKNIQYF.

V gene TRBV9 combines with J gene TRBJ2-3, with 11 bases identical to TRBD1. The CDR3 is 15 amino acids. Per the germline V gene, CDR1 is SGDLS and CDR2 is YYNGEE. Unmatched junction bases numbered 10, after V lost 4 bases and J lost 9 bases. CDR3 sequence (DNA): TGTGCCAGCAGCCCGAACCAGGACAGGGGGCGGACGCAGTATTTT. Amino acids: CASSPNQDRGRTQYF.

This chain joins TRBV7-2 and TRBJ2-7, with a possible D match to TRBD2 (6 bases). The CDR3 covers 16 residues. Germline CDR1 is SGHTA and CDR2 is FQGNSA. V lost 4 bases to trimming and J lost 2 bases, with 18 bases between them. CDR3 residues: CASSSRARTKTYEQYF. The CDR3 bases are TGTGCCAGCAGCTCCCGGGCCCGGACTAAAACCTACGAGCAGTACTTC.